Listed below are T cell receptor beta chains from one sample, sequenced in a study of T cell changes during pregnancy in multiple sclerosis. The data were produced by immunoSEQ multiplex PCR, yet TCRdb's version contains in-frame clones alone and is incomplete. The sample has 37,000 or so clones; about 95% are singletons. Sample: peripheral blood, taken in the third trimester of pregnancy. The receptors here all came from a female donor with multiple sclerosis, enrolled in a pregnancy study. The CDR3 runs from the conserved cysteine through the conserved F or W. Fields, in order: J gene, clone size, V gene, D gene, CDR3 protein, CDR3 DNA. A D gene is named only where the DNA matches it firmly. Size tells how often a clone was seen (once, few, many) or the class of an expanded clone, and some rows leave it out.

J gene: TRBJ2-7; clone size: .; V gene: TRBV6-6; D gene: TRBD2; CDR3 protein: CASSYGGRAHEQYF; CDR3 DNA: TGTGCCAGCAGTTATGGCGGGAGGGCCCACGAGCAGTACTTC
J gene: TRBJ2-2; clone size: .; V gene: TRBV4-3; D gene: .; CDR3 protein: CASSRDTNTGELFF; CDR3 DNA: TGCGCCAGCAGCCGGGACACTAACACCGGGGAGCTGTTTTTT
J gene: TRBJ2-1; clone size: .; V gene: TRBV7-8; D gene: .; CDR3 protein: CASSSTPNQGSSYNEQFF; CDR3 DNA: TGTGCCAGCAGCTCGACCCCTAATCAGGGGAGCTCCTACAATGAGCAGTTCTTC
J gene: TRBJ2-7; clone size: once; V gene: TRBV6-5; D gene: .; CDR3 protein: CASSYSGTAAGSEQYF; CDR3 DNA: TGTGCCAGCAGTTACTCGGGGACCGCGGCGGGGAGCGAGCAGTACTTC
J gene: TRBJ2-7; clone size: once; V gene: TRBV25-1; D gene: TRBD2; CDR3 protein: CASSSIIAGDPYEQYF; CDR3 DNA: TGTGCCAGCAGCTCTATAATAGCGGGGGACCCCTACGAGCAGTACTTC
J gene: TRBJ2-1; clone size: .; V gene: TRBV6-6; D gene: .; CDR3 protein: CASSAHARAEQFF; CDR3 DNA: TGTGCCAGCAGTGCGCACGCCCGTGCTGAGCAGTTCTTC
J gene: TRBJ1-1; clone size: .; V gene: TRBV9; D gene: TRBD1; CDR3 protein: CASSVGRGRNTEAFF; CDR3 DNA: TGTGCCAGCAGCGTAGGAAGGGGGCGGAACACTGAAGCTTTCTTT
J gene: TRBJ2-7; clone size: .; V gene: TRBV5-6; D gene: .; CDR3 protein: CASSFREHGVTYEQYF; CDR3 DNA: TGTGCCAGCAGCTTTCGGGAACACGGGGTGACCTACGAGCAGTACTTC
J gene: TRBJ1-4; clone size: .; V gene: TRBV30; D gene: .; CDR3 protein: CAWTASGEKLFF; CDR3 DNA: TGTGCCTGGACAGCCTCGGGGGAAAAACTGTTTTTT
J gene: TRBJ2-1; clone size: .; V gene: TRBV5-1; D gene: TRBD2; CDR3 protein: CASSFERGGEQFF; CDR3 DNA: TGCGCCAGCAGCTTTGAGCGGGGCGGTGAGCAGTTCTTC
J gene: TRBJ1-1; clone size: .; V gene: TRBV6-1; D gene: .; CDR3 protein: CASSEVAEINLNTEAFF; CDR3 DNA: TGTGCCAGCAGTGAAGTGGCGGAAATTAACCTGAACACTGAAGCTTTCTTT
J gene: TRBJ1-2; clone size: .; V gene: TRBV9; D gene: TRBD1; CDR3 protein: CASSPTQGILNYGYTF; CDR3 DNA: TGTGCCAGCAGCCCCACACAGGGGATCCTTAACTATGGCTACACCTTC
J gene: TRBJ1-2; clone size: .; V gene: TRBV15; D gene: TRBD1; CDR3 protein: CATSSTGTGGGYTF; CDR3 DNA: TGTGCCACCAGCAGCACCGGGACAGGGGGTGGCTACACCTTC
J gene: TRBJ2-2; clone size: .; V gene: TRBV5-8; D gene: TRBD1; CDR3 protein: CASSLGGQGPGELFF; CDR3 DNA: TGTGCCAGCAGCTTGGGAGGACAGGGTCCCGGGGAGCTGTTTTTT
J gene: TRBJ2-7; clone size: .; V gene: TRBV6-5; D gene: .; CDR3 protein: CASSFRGSSYEQYF; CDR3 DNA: TGTGCCAGCAGTTTCAGGGGAAGCTCCTACGAGCAGTACTTC
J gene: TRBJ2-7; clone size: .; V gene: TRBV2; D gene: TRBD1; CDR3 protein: CASSVRDRDLRPTYEQYF; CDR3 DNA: TGTGCCAGCAGTGTTAGAGACAGGGACCTCCGACCTACTTACGAGCAGTACTTC
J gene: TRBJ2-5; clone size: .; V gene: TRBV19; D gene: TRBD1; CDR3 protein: CASMTGRLETQYF; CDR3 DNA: TGTGCCAGTATGACAGGGCGGTTAGAGACCCAGTACTTC
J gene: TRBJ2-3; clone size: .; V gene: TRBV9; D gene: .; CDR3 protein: CASSVSAGLTTDTQYF; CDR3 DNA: TGTGCCAGCAGCGTGTCAGCGGGCCTAACAACAGATACGCAGTATTTT
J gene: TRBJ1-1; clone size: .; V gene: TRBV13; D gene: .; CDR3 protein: CASSPTGQTEAFF; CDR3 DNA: TGTGCCAGCAGCCCCACCGGACAAACTGAAGCTTTCTTT
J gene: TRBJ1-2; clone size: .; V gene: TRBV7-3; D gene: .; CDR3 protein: CASSLIGGGDGYTF; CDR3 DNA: TGTGCCAGCAGCTTAATTGGGGGAGGAGATGGCTACACCTTC
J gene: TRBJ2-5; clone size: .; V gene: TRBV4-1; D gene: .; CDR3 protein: CASSQIQAVETQYF; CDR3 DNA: TGCGCCAGCAGCCAAATTCAAGCGGTGGAGACCCAGTACTTC
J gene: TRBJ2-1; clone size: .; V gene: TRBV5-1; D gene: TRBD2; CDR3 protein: CASSLGGGFLHNEQFF; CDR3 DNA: TGCGCCAGCAGCTTGGGGGGGGGATTCCTTCACAATGAGCAGTTCTTC
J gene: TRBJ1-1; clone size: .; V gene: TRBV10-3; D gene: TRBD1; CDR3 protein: CAISDVNGGQGGIANTEAFF; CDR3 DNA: TGTGCCATCAGTGATGTCAACGGTGGACAGGGGGGTATCGCGAACACTGAAGCTTTCTTT
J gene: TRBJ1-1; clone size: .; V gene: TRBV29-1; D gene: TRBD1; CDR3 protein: CSVGGERGQGNTEAFF; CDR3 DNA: TGCAGCGTTGGTGGTGAAAGGGGGCAGGGGAACACTGAAGCTTTCTTT
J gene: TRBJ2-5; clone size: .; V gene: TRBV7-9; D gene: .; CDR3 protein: CASSLRGETQYF; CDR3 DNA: TGTGCCAGCAGCTTACGCGGAGAGACCCAGTACTTC
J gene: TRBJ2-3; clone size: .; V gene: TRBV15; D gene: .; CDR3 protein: CATSREGQTSTDTQYF; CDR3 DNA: TGTGCCACCAGTCGGGAAGGACAGACTTCCACAGATACGCAGTATTTT
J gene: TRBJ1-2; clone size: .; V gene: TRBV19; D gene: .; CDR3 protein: CASSMMPGHKNYGYTF; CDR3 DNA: TGTGCCAGTAGTATGATGCCGGGACACAAGAACTATGGCTACACCTTC
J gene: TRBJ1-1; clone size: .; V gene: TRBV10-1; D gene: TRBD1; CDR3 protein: CASSTGGNTEAFF; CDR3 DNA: TGCGCCAGCAGTACAGGGGGCAACACTGAAGCTTTCTTT
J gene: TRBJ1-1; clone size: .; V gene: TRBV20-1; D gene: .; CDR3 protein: CSATGDGGAFF; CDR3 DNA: TGCAGTGCTACAGGGGACGGAGGAGCTTTCTTT
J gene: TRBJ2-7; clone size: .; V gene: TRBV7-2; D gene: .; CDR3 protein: CASRVGTGKTSYEQYF; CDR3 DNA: TGTGCCAGCAGGGTGGGTACAGGGAAAACCTCCTACGAGCAGTACTTC
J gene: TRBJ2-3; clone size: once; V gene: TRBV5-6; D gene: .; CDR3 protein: CASQLLDSSTDTQYF; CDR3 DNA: TGTGCCAGCCAACTACTAGATTCGAGCACAGATACGCAGTATTTT
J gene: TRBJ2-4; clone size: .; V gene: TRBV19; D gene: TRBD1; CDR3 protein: CASQDRQGKSKNIQYF; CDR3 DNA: TGTGCCAGCCAAGACCGACAGGGGAAGTCCAAAAACATTCAGTACTTC
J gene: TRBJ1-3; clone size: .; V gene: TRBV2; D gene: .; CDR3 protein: CASGQGSAIYF; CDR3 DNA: TGTGCCAGCGGGCAGGGTTCCGCCATATATTTT
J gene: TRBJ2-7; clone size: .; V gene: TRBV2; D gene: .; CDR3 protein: CASSEPARGSSYEQYF; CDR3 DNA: TGTGCCAGCAGTGAACCGGCGCGGGGAAGCTCCTACGAGCAGTACTTC
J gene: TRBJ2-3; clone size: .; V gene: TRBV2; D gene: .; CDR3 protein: CASRYGTSQYF; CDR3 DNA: TGTGCCAGCCGGTACGGGACTTCGCAGTATTTT
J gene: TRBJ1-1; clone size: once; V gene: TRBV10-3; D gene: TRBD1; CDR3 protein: CAIRGTANTEAFF; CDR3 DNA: TGTGCCATCAGAGGGACAGCGAACACTGAAGCTTTCTTT
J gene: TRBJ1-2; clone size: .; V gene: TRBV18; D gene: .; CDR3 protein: CASSPKGGHLNGNYGYTF; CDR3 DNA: TGTGCCAGCTCCCCGAAAGGGGGACACCTAAATGGGAACTATGGCTACACCTTC
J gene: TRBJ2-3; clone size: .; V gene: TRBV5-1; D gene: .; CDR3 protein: CASSLPNTDTQYF; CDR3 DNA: TGCGCCAGCAGCTTGCCAAACACAGATACGCAGTATTTT
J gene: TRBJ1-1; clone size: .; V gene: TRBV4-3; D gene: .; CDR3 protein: CASSQDKGRVSEAFF; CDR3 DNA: TGCGCCAGCAGCCAAGATAAGGGCAGGGTTTCTGAAGCTTTCTTT
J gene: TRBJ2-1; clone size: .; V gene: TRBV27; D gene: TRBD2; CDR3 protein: CASSGERDFYNEQFF; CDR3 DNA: TGTGCCAGCAGTGGGGAGCGGGACTTCTACAATGAGCAGTTCTTC
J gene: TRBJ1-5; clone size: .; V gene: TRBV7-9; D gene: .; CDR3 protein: CASSLPGKPQHF; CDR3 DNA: TGTGCCAGCAGCTTACCCGGGAAGCCCCAGCATTTT